What follows are 3 T cell receptor beta chains derived from one specimen sequenced in a study of blood T cell repertoires in COVID-19. TCRdb's copy holds only in-frame clones and misses some; the assay was immunoSEQ multiplex PCR. Among over 200,000 clones listed, 70% to 90% were seen once. The material sequenced was peripheral blood. These receptors originate from a man aged 25 to 40 with COVID-19, enrolled during active disease.

The V call is TRBV18, the J call TRBJ1-3, with 7 bases that match TRBD1. V lost 1 base and J lost 0; bases outside the gene matches: 9. The CDR3 spans 18 residues. From germline, CDR1 is KGHSH and CDR2 LQKENI. The CDR3 spells CASSPQRDSAFSGNTIYF. The DNA for the CDR3 is TGTGCCAGCTCACCACAAAGGGACAGTGCGTTCTCTGGAAACACCATATATTTT.

This chain connects TRBV19 to TRBJ1-2; TRBD1 matches at 8 bases. V was clipped by 3 bases and J by 5 bases; unmatched bases: 5. The germline gives CDR1 LNHDA, CDR2 SQIVND (reference sequence). CDR3 length equals 14 residues. CDR3 protein: CASSIGGQGYGYTF. DNA for the CDR3: TGTGCCAGTAGTATCGGTGGACAGGGATATGGCTACACCTTC.

The chain is built from TRBV5-1 and TRBJ1-1; 7 nucleotides line up with TRBD1. Germline V gene data show CDR1 as SGHRS and CDR2 as YFSETQ. Trimming cost V 4 bases and J 3 bases; bases outside gene matches: 3. The CDR3 is 13 amino acids. This chain's CDR3 is CASSPGTDTEAFF. As DNA, the CDR3 is TGCGCCAGCAGCCCAGGGACAGACACTGAAGCTTTCTTT.